Listed below are T cell receptor beta chains from one sample, sequenced in a study of T cells in tuberculosis. Only in-frame clones appear in the TCRdb table, and some are missing; sequencing was by immunoSEQ multiplex PCR. Of 31,000 or so clones listed, roughly 83% are singletons. Sequenced material: PBMCs, taken at tuberculosis diagnosis. The receptors originated from an adult with tuberculosis. Each CDR3 is given with its conserved first and last residue. D genes are given only for firm matches. Some rows have no size entry. The others give once, few or many, or a class for an expanded clone.

clone_size	v_call	d_call	j_call	cdr3_aa	cdr3_nt
.	TRBV5-1	.	TRBJ1-5	CASSLEGGSNQPQHF	TGCGCCAGCAGCTTGGAAGGGGGTAGCAATCAGCCCCAGCATTTT
.	TRBV7-7	TRBD1	TRBJ2-1	CASSRGQGDYNEQFF	TGTGCCAGCAGCCGGGGACAGGGAGACTACAATGAGCAGTTCTTC
.	TRBV19	.	TRBJ1-2	CASMFQGHYGYTF	TGTGCCAGTATGTTCCAGGGTCACTATGGCTACACCTTC
.	TRBV11-2	.	TRBJ2-5	CASSSILPQETQYF	TGTGCCAGCAGCTCTATTTTACCCCAAGAGACCCAGTACTTC
few	TRBV19	.	TRBJ1-2	CASSIWAVRNGYTF	TGTGCCAGTAGTATCTGGGCTGTACGCAATGGCTACACCTTC
.	TRBV7-2	.	TRBJ1-5	CASSYAGYEPQHF	TGTGCCAGCAGCTATGCGGGTTATGAGCCCCAGCATTTT
few	TRBV5-1	.	TRBJ1-1	CASSFLEDFGGEAFF	TGCGCCAGCAGCTTCCTAGAGGATTTTGGCGGTGAAGCTTTCTTT
once	TRBV19	.	TRBJ2-7	CASSIGQIYEQYF	TGTGCCAGTAGTATAGGACAGATCTACGAGCAGTACTTC
.	TRBV6-6	.	TRBJ1-5	CASSYPSQGNQPQHF	TGTGCCAGCAGTTACCCGTCCCAGGGGAATCAGCCCCAGCATTTT
once	TRBV27	TRBD1	TRBJ2-7	CASKQGTGDYEQYF	TGTGCCAGCAAACAAGGGACAGGGGACTACGAGCAGTACTTC